These T cell receptor beta chains were read from a single sample in a study of T-cell reconstitution after alpha-beta-depleted transplantation in children. TCRdb analysed the PCR reads with MiXCR anew, one entry per CDR3 protein. Among hundreds of thousands of distinct CDR3 sequences listed, 16% were seen once. The sample in question was PBMCs from the stem cell graft donor, obtained from the stem cell graft. Source of these receptors: a human donor who donated a stem cell graft to a child with acute myeloid leukemia. CDR3s include the opening cysteine and the closing phenylalanine or tryptophan. D genes are given only for firm matches. Clone size is given for some rows only: seen once, a few or many times, or a class if the clone is expanded.

D gene | J gene | V gene | clone size | CDR3 DNA | CDR3 protein
. | TRBJ2-5 | TRBV10-3 | many | TGTGCCATCAGTGACCCCAAGACCGGGCAAGAGACCCAGTACTTC | CAISDPKTGQETQYF
. | TRBJ2-7 | TRBV3-1 | few | TGTGCCAGCAGCCAAGATCGAGCAGCCGAGCAGTACTTC | CASSQDRAAEQYF
TRBD1 | TRBJ1-1 | TRBV29-1 | many | TGCAGCGTCTCGACAGGGGAGGGGACTGAAGCTTTCTTT | CSVSTGEGTEAFF
. | TRBJ2-3 | TRBV6-1 | . | TGTGCCAGCAGGGGACAAGAGAGCTTCACAGATACGCAGTATTTT | CASRGQESFTDTQYF
TRBD1 | TRBJ2-7 | TRBV20-1 | many | TGCAGTGCTAGAGTAGGACAGGGGGGCAACTACGAGCAGTACTTC | CSARVGQGGNYEQYF
. | TRBJ2-3 | TRBV6-6 | . | TGTGCCAGCCTCCTCCAGAGCACAGATACGCAGTATTTT | CASLLQSTDTQYF
TRBD1 | TRBJ2-5 | TRBV11-1 | . | TGTGCCAGCAGCCCAGACAGTCCGACAGGGGCCCAGTACTTC | CASSPDSPTGAQYF
TRBD1 | TRBJ2-5 | TRBV10-3 | many | TGTGCCACACAGCCCGGGACAGGGGTCCAAGAGACCCAGTACTTC | CATQPGTGVQETQYF
TRBD1 | TRBJ1-2 | TRBV13 | . | TGTGCCAGCAGCTTAGTCAGGGGGCGAACTAACTATGGCTACACCTTC | CASSLVRGRTNYGYTF
. | TRBJ1-1 | TRBV6-5 | many | TGTGCCAGCAGTCCCCATGACGAAAACCCCAAAGGGGGCACTGAAGCTTTCTTT | CASSPHDENPKGGTEAFF
. | TRBJ1-2 | TRBV7-9 | few | TGTGCCAGCAGCTCCACCCTCCAAGGGAGTAACTATGGCTACACCTTC | CASSSTLQGSNYGYTF
TRBD1 | TRBJ2-7 | TRBV9 | many | TGTGCCAGCAGCGTAGAACAGGGGACAGCCTACGAGCAGTACTTC | CASSVEQGTAYEQYF
. | TRBJ1-5 | TRBV7-2 | . | TGTGCCAGCAGCTTAAGATATAGAGATCAGCCCCAGCATTTT | CASSLRYRDQPQHF
. | TRBJ1-5 | TRBV12-3/TRBV12-4 | few | TGTGCCAGCAGCCCCGGGGGGATTCAGCCCCAGCATTTT | CASSPGGIQPQHF
TRBD1 | TRBJ2-7 | TRBV13 | many | TGTGCCAGCAGCCCCGGGACAGGGGGACTTGGGTACGAGCAGTACTTC | CASSPGTGGLGYEQYF
TRBD2 | TRBJ2-2 | TRBV20-1 | many | TGCAGTGCCGCGGGGGGGCCAACCTCGAACACCGGGGAGCTGTTTTTT | CSAAGGPTSNTGELFF
. | TRBJ2-7 | TRBV7-2 | . | TGTGCCAGCAGCTTAAGAGAACTCCTTTACGAGCAGTACTTC | CASSLRELLYEQYF
. | TRBJ2-5 | TRBV7-9 | few | TGTGCCAGCCAAGGAGTATTCCAAGAGACCCAGTACTTC | CASQGVFQETQYF
. | TRBJ2-3 | TRBV20-1 | many | TGCAGTGCTCCGGGCGGGACAGCTCGCACAGATACGCAGTATTTT | CSAPGGTARTDTQYF
TRBD2 | TRBJ2-3 | TRBV15 | few | TGTGCCACCAGCAGGGCGATAGCGGGGAACGGGGATACGCAGTATTTT | CATSRAIAGNGDTQYF